These T cell receptor beta chains were read from a single sample in a study of blood T cell repertoires in COVID-19. Clones were read by immunoSEQ multiplex PCR, and TCRdb kept only the in-frame ones, dropping some. The data hold 200,000 to 250,000 clones, with around 90% observed a single time. The sample consisted of peripheral blood. These receptors were taken from a man aged 55-75 years who had recovered from COVID-19. CDR3s leave out the opening cysteine and the closing phenylalanine or tryptophan. A D gene is named only where the DNA matches it firmly.

j_call: TRBJ2-2
v_call: TRBV11-3
d_call: TRBD1
cdr3_aa: ASSPRQGSTHTGELF

j_call: TRBJ2-1
v_call: TRBV2
d_call: TRBD2
cdr3_aa: ASSLGLAGVQEQF

j_call: TRBJ2-2
v_call: TRBV7-9
d_call: .
cdr3_aa: ASSRDTDTGELF

j_call: TRBJ2-5
v_call: TRBV28
d_call: TRBD2
cdr3_aa: ASSKTSLGRETQY

j_call: TRBJ2-3
v_call: TRBV9
d_call: TRBD2
cdr3_aa: ASSVEGLAGVVQY

j_call: TRBJ2-7
v_call: TRBV30
d_call: .
cdr3_aa: AWSVRGRGSEQY

j_call: TRBJ2-5
v_call: TRBV5-4
d_call: TRBD1
cdr3_aa: ASSISTGQETQY

j_call: TRBJ1-5
v_call: TRBV4-2
d_call: TRBD1
cdr3_aa: ASSPGDRVNQPQH

j_call: TRBJ2-4
v_call: TRBV19
d_call: .
cdr3_aa: ASRAGGNIQY

j_call: TRBJ2-2
v_call: TRBV9
d_call: .
cdr3_aa: ASSSRDITTGELF

j_call: TRBJ2-2
v_call: TRBV19
d_call: .
cdr3_aa: ASSIDTRPRGGELF

j_call: TRBJ2-7
v_call: TRBV30
d_call: .
cdr3_aa: AWREGTYEQY

j_call: TRBJ2-3
v_call: TRBV7-9
d_call: TRBD1
cdr3_aa: ASSPGTVTSTDTQY

j_call: TRBJ1-2
v_call: TRBV5-4
d_call: TRBD1
cdr3_aa: ASSSPATGEFLTPRRYT

j_call: TRBJ1-6
v_call: TRBV27
d_call: TRBD1
cdr3_aa: ASGYGTGDSPLH

j_call: TRBJ2-7
v_call: TRBV9
d_call: .
cdr3_aa: ASSVGLAVPSYEQY

j_call: TRBJ1-1
v_call: TRBV5-8
d_call: TRBD1
cdr3_aa: ASMRTGAEAF

j_call: TRBJ1-1
v_call: TRBV10-3
d_call: .
cdr3_aa: AISETMTEAF